The next 31 T cell receptor beta chains were all read from a single sample in a study of T cells after posttransplantation cyclophosphamide. Cells defined as naive were viable CD3+CD4+ or CD3+CD8+ and CCR7+CD45RA+CD45RO-CD95-CD27+CD28+. The data were produced by immunoSEQ multiplex PCR, yet TCRdb's version contains in-frame clones alone and is incomplete. The sample contains 34,000 or so clones, roughly 90% of which appear only once. Material: naive CD4+ T cells sorted from blood. Source of these receptors: a man aged 30 to 39 in good health and a related stem cell transplant donor.

V and J are TRBV27 and TRBJ2-1, with TRBD1 identical over 7 bases. In germline, CDR1 is MNHEY, CDR2 SMNVEV (reference sequence). This CDR3 has 15 amino acids. V lost 2 bases, J lost 6 bases, and 7 bases stayed unmatched. CDR3 amino acids: CASSLPGTAINEQFF. Here the CDR3 DNA reads TGTGCCAGCAGTTTACCCGGGACAGCTATCAATGAGCAGTTCTTC.

The J gene is TRBJ2-3, the V gene TRBV7-9; TRBD1 is a possible D gene (7 bases). CDR3 size: 15 residues. V was pared by 1 base and J by 3 bases, with 11 bases between. The germline CDR1 and CDR2 sequences are SEHNR and FQNEAQ (reference sequence). The CDR3 region has the DNA TGTGCCAGCAGCTTAGTAGCAGGGGGGACAGATACGCAGTATTTT. Its translation is CASSLVAGGTDTQYF. The variable domain in full, with the rest retrieved from reference TRBV7-9 and TRBJ2-3, is DTGVSQNPRHKITKRGQNVTFRCDPISEHNRLYWYRQTLGQGPEFLTYFQNEAQLEKSRLLSDRFSAERPKGSFSTLEIQRTEQGDSAMYLCASSLVAGGTDTQYFGPGTRLTVL.

The chain recombines TRBV5-4 with TRBJ2-5; 9 nucleotides align to TRBD1. V dropped 0 bases and J dropped 5; count of bases not matched to a gene: 5. The CDR3 is 15 amino acids. Germline V gene lookup returns CDR1 SGHNT and CDR2 YYREEE (reference sequence). The CDR3, as DNA: TGTGCCAGCAGCTTGGCACAGGGGGCCGGGGAGACCCAGTACTTC. It is translated as CASSLAQGAGETQYF.

V and J are TRBV5-6 and TRBJ2-7; maybe TRBD1 (5 bases). This CDR3 has 16 residues. Trimming shortened V by 0 bases and J by 2 bases, and 15 bases separated the two germline ends. Germline assignment: CDR1 SGHDT and CDR2 YYEEEE. CDR3 loop: CASSLGGRTDTYEQYF. The CDR3 DNA reads as TGTGCCAGCAGCTTGGGGGGTCGGACGGACACCTACGAGCAGTACTTC.

The CDR3 is CASSEVQGSSYNSPLHF. The CDR3 nucleotides are TGTGCCAGCAGTGAAGTACAGGGGAGCTCCTATAATTCACCCCTCCACTTT. The V and J genes are TRBV6-1 and TRBJ1-6; TRBD1 matches 7 bases. This CDR3 comprises 17 residues. V trimming: 1 base; J trimming: 0 bases; junction bases outside the gene matches: 3. Germline V gives CDR1 MNHNS, CDR2 SASEGT.

This chain connects TRBV5-4 to TRBJ2-7, with 7 bases aligning to TRBD2. The CDR3 loop spans 13 amino acids. CDR1 SGHNT and CDR2 YYREEE come from the germline V gene (reference sequence). Trimming took 4 bases from V and 7 from J; bases not matched to a gene: 8. CDR3 coding DNA: TGTGCCAGCAGCGCCGGGACTACGAGAGAGCAGTACTTC. Translating gives CASSAGTTREQYF.

The chain recombines TRBV5-6 with TRBJ2-4; D remains unclear. Deletions cut 3 bases from V and 1 base from J, with 14 bases between. This CDR3 contains 16 residues. Germline V gene sequence: CDR1 SGHDT, CDR2 YYEEEE. Written as DNA, the CDR3 is TGTGCCAGCAGCTCCCCGGAGACTGCGGCCAAAAACATTCAGTACTTC. Protein product: CASSSPETAAKNIQYF.

V gene TRBV2 combines with J gene TRBJ2-7; 7 bases agree with TRBD1. The V segment lost 6 bases and the J segment 5 bases; nucleotides outside the gene matches: 10. CDR3 size: 14 residues. Germline V CDR1 and CDR2: SNHLY, FYNNEI. Here the CDR3 DNA reads TGTGCCAGCAGCCCCGGGACAGAAATTAACGAGCAGTACTTC. The encoded protein is CASSPGTEINEQYF.

The V and J genes are TRBV6-5 and TRBJ2-4; D is ambiguous. V lost 7 bases and J lost 4, with 2 bases in between. The CDR3 is 10 residues long. Germline assignment: CDR1 MNHEY and CDR2 SVGAGI. The CDR3 region is CASTKNIQYF. The CDR3, as DNA: TGTGCCAGCACGAAAAACATTCAGTACTTC.

The CDR3: CASSASQGRTAEAFF. The CDR3 region has the DNA TGCGCCAGCAGCGCTTCACAGGGTCGAACGGCTGAAGCTTTCTTT. The rearrangement links TRBV5-1 to TRBJ1-1, with a tentative D call TRBD1 (6 bases). Germline CDR1 is SGHRS and CDR2 is YFSETQ. Trimming removed 4 bases at V and 6 bases at J, with 19 bases between. The CDR3 covers 15 residues.

In its sample, this clone was seen once. This chain links TRBV5-1 with TRBJ2-1, with D perhaps TRBD2 (6 bases). CDR1 SGHRS and CDR2 YFSETQ come from the germline V gene. The CDR3 extends over 12 amino acids. V was trimmed by 0 bases and J by 9 bases, leaving 7 bases between them. DNA of the CDR3: TGCGCCAGCAGCTTGGCCGGGGGTGAGCAGTTCTTC. It is translated as CASSLAGGEQFF.

This chain links TRBV27 with TRBJ1-6, with TRBD1 matching 9 bases. This CDR3 has 15 residues. CDR1 is MNHEY and CDR2 is SMNVEV in the germline V gene (reference sequence). The J segment lost 9 bases and the V segment lost 7 bases, leaving 10 bases of the junction unmatched. The DNA of the CDR3 is TGTGCCAGCATGCCGGGACAGGGATTTACTTCACCCCTCCACTTT. It translates to CASMPGQGFTSPLHF.

The rearrangement joins TRBV5-5 to TRBJ1-1; a possible D gene is TRBD1 (6 bases). The length of the CDR3 is 14 residues. Germline values: CDR1 SGHKS, CDR2 YYEKEE (reference sequence). V was pared by 5 bases and J by 4 bases, with 15 bases between. DNA of the CDR3: TGTGCCAGCAGGTTAACAGGGTCGGCCACTGAAGCTTTCTTT. Amino acid sequence: CASRLTGSATEAFF.

This rearrangement joins TRBV15 to TRBJ2-5; possible D gene TRBD2, 5 bases. With 0 bases removed from V and 2 bases from J, the gap between germline ends came to 16 bases. Germline CDR1 and CDR2: LNHNV and YYDKDF (reference sequence). This CDR3 contains 17 residues. CDR3 sequence reads: CATSRDTSMDFQETQYF. CDR3 sequence (DNA): TGTGCCACCAGCAGAGATACTTCCATGGACTTTCAAGAGACCCAGTACTTC.

The V gene is TRBV9, the J gene TRBJ2-2; unclear D gene. CDR1 SGDLS and CDR2 YYNGEE come from the germline V gene. The CDR3 is 13 amino acids. Trimming shortened V by 1 base and J by 3 bases, and 4 bases separated the two germline ends. The CDR3 DNA reads as TGTGCCAGCAGCGTAATAGACACCGGGGAGCTGTTTTTT. Amino acids: CASSVIDTGELFF.

This chain uses TRBV7-3 with TRBJ2-5; D unresolved. The CDR3 loop spans 14 amino acids. The germline V gene has CDR1 SGHTA and CDR2 FQGTGA. V was shortened by 1 base and J by 4 bases, with 10 bases between the two germline ends. The CDR3 here is CASSLNTNRETQYF. CDR3 bases: TGTGCCAGCAGCTTAAACACCAACCGAGAGACCCAGTACTTC.

This rearrangement joins TRBV7-9 to TRBJ2-3; 7 bases agree with TRBD1. Germline V gene sequence: CDR1 SEHNR, CDR2 FQNEAQ (reference sequence). The CDR3 has 15 amino acids. Trimming took 5 bases from V and 1 from J; bases not matched to a gene: 6. The CDR3 DNA reads as TGTGCCAGCAGCCAAGACAGGGCTCGCACAGATACGCAGTATTTT. Protein product: CASSQDRARTDTQYF. Filled out from reference TRBV7-9 and TRBJ2-3, the complete variable domain reads DTGVSQNPRHKITKRGQNVTFRCDPISEHNRLYWYRQTLGQGPEFLTYFQNEAQLEKSRLLSDRFSAERPKGSFSTLEIQRTEQGDSAMYLCASSQDRARTDTQYFGPGTRLTVL.

The chain recombines TRBV4-3 with TRBJ1-4, with TRBD1 as a possible D gene (5 bases). Trimming stripped 4 bases from V and 5 bases from J, with 17 bases between. Germline V gives CDR1 LGHNA, CDR2 YSLEER. The CDR3 runs 16 residues. The CDR3 nucleotides read TGCGCCAGCAGCCGCCCCTCGCAGGGAAGGAATGAAAAACTGTTTTTT. This encodes CASSRPSQGRNEKLFF.

A single count supports this clone. The J gene is TRBJ1-5, the V gene TRBV7-9, with D unresolved. V was clipped by 5 bases and J by 3 bases, with 8 bases between them. CDR1 is SEHNR, CDR2 FQNEAQ, per germline (reference sequence). CDR3 size: 13 residues. This CDR3 is CASSVEFNQPQHF. The CDR3 bases are TGTGCCAGCAGCGTGGAGTTCAATCAGCCCCAGCATTTT.

J is TRBJ1-5 and V is TRBV10-3; TRBD1 matches 10 bases. Germline V gene lookup returns CDR1 ENHRY and CDR2 SYGVKD. This CDR3 contains 14 residues. The ends lost 6 bases at V and 7 bases at J; junction bases unmatched: 6. For the CDR3, the DNA is TGTGCCATCAGAGGGGACAGGGGAAACCAGCCCCAGCATTTT. Translating it yields CAIRGDRGNQPQHF.

V is TRBV5-1 and J is TRBJ2-1; D unresolved. The CDR3 spans 12 residues. Deletions cut 0 bases from V and 7 bases from J, with 5 bases between. CDR1 is SGHRS, CDR2 YFSETQ, per germline. The CDR3 is CASSLERNEQFF. The DNA of the CDR3 is TGCGCCAGCAGCTTGGAGAGGAATGAGCAGTTCTTC.

In DNA form, the CDR3 reads TGTGCCAGCAGCCACACCTCTGTAGATACGCAGTATTTT. Translation gives CASSHTSVDTQYF. The chain combines TRBV13 with TRBJ2-3; D not resolved. The germline gives CDR1 PRHDT, CDR2 FYEKMQ (reference sequence). Trimming pared 5 bases from V and 5 bases from J, leaving 11 bases between. The CDR3 is 13 residues long.

This clone has a single count. The genes are TRBV19 and TRBJ1-5; perhaps TRBD1 as D (6 bases). The V gene lost 0 bases and the J gene lost 0 bases, with 15 bases spanning the gap. Germline CDR1 reads LNHDA; CDR2 reads SQIVND (reference sequence). The CDR3 loop spans 18 amino acids. The CDR3 nucleotides are TGTGCCAGTAGTATAGATCGTACAACAGGGAGTAGCAATCAGCCCCAGCATTTT. Translated, it gives CASSIDRTTGSSNQPQHF.

The J gene is TRBJ2-5, the V gene TRBV27, with no clear D. V was pared by 3 bases and J by 1 base, with 9 bases between. Germline CDR1 reads MNHEY; CDR2 reads SMNVEV (reference sequence). The CDR3 length is 14 residues. CDR3 sequence reads: CASSFKSFQETQYF. In DNA, the CDR3 is TGTGCCAGCAGTTTTAAATCCTTCCAAGAGACCCAGTACTTC.

This chain uses TRBV28 with TRBJ2-7; perhaps TRBD1 as D (7 bases). Looked up from germline, CDR1 is MDHEN and CDR2 is SYDVKM. The CDR3 has 16 residues. V lost 6 bases and J lost 2, with 20 bases in between. The CDR3 region is CASSPGGGQLAYEQYF. The CDR3 region has the DNA TGTGCCAGCAGCCCCGGAGGGGGACAGTTAGCCTACGAGCAGTACTTC. The full variable domain, with the rest looked up from reference TRBV28 and TRBJ2-7, is DVKVTQSSRYLVKRTGEKVFLECVQDMDHENMFWYRQDPGLGLRLIYFSYDVKMKEKGDIPEGYSVSREKKERFSLILESASTNQTSMYLCASSPGGGQLAYEQYFGPGTRLTVT.

This clone occurred a few times. The V gene is TRBV19, the J gene TRBJ1-6; D is uncertain. CDR3 length: 12 residues. CDR1 LNHDA and CDR2 SQIVND come from the germline V gene (reference sequence). The V end lost 3 bases, the J end lost 9 bases, and 6 bases lay between the germline ends. The CDR3 nucleotides are TGTGCCAGTAGTATCCGGGGTTCACCCCTCCACTTT. This translates into CASSIRGSPLHF.

The rearrangement uses TRBV21-1 and TRBJ2-5; the D segment call TRBD2 is taken from the table without a DNA check. TRBV21-1 constitutes a pseudogene. CDR3 length: 13 amino acids. CDR3 loop: CASSPYPGETQYF. CDR3 in DNA: TGTGCCAGCAGCCCCTATCCGGGGGAGACCCAGTACTTC.

The chain carries TRBV7-9 and TRBJ1-5; TRBD1 matches 7 bases. Trimming took 5 bases from V and 2 from J; bases not matched to a gene: 3. This CDR3 is built from 14 residues. Germline-derived CDR1 and CDR2 are SEHNR and FQNEAQ (reference sequence). The CDR3 DNA reads TGTGCCAGCAGCACCGGGACAGGCAATCAGCCCCAGCATTTT. As protein: CASSTGTGNQPQHF.

The V call is TRBV11-2, the J call TRBJ2-6, with 10 bases matching TRBD1. CDR1 is SGHAT, CDR2 FQNNGV, per germline. V gave up 6 bases and J gave up 4 bases; unmatched junction bases: 9. This CDR3 has 17 residues. The CDR3 DNA is TGTGCCAGCAGGAGGACAGGGGGTGCGTTCGGGGCCAACGTCCTGACTTTC. Amino acids: CASRRTGGAFGANVLTF. Filled out from reference TRBV11-2 and TRBJ2-6, the complete variable domain reads EAGVAQSPRYKIIEKRQSVAFWCNPISGHATLYWYQQILGQGPKLLIQFQNNGVVDDSQLPKDRFSAERLKGVDSTLKIQPAKLEDSAVYLCASRRTGGAFGANVLTFGAGSRLTVL.

Only a few counts were recorded for this clone. CDR3 bases: TGTGCCAGTAGTATAGAGCCGGGACAGCCTAGCAATCAGCCCCAGCATTTT. As protein: CASSIEPGQPSNQPQHF. V gene TRBV19 combines with J gene TRBJ1-5, with TRBD1 matching 7 bases. V trimming: 0 bases; J trimming: 0 bases; junction bases outside the gene matches: 5. CDR3 length: 17 residues. The V gene's germline CDR1 is LNHDA and CDR2 SQIVND (reference sequence).

The gene calls are TRBV5-4 and TRBJ1-2, with 8 bases aligning to TRBD1. The CDR3 is made up of 13 amino acids. J lost 8 bases, V lost 4 bases, and 7 bases had no gene match. Germline CDR1 is SGHNT and CDR2 is YYREEE (reference sequence). The CDR3 loop reads CASSRGQESGYTF. The CDR3 DNA is TGTGCCAGCAGCCGGGGACAGGAAAGCGGCTACACCTTC.